What follows are 28 T cell receptor beta chains derived from one specimen sequenced in a study of vaccination and CD4 T cells after COVID-19. In TCRdb, the PCR reads were re-called with MiXCR into one record per CDR3 protein. Of 30,000 or so distinct CDR3 sequences in the sample, 50% were seen once. Time point indicated: late sampling 161 to 241 days after vaccination in a few convalescent patients. The specimen comprised CD4+ T cells from blood, sampled about 7 months after SARS-CoV-2 vaccination. The source is a human donor who had recovered from COVID-19.

The chain couples TRBV7-2 to TRBJ2-1; TRBD2 agrees at 9 bases. The germline gives CDR1 SGHTA, CDR2 FQGNSA. V lost 5 bases, J lost 2 bases, and 4 bases stayed unmatched. This CDR3 contains 15 residues. CDR3 region: CASSTTSGPYNEQFF. The CDR3 bases are TGTGCCAGCAGCACGACTAGCGGACCCTACAATGAGCAGTTCTTC.

The V call is TRBV27, the J call TRBJ2-2, with unresolved D. The CDR3 consists of 11 residues. V was clipped by 7 bases and J by 3 bases, with 3 bases between them. Germline loops: CDR1 MNHEY, CDR2 SMNVEV (reference sequence). CDR3 protein: CASTYTGELFF. In DNA form, the CDR3 reads TGTGCCAGCACCTACACCGGGGAGCTGTTTTTT.

This clonotype was observed a few times. The chain links TRBV19 to TRBJ2-1; TRBD2 matches 8 bases. Per the germline V gene, CDR1 is LNHDA and CDR2 is SQIVND (reference sequence). The ends lost 5 bases at V and 8 bases at J; junction bases unmatched: 20. The CDR3 is made up of 18 amino acids. The CDR3 DNA sequence: TGTGCCAGTAGTCCCACCAAATCGAACGGGAGGGCCATCGATGAGCAGTTCTTC. Translated: CASSPTKSNGRAIDEQFF.

Points on this clonotype: Being one base from a much bigger clone, this may be a read error. The chain carries TRBV6-6 and TRBJ1-5; 9 bases align to TRBD1. Per the germline V gene, CDR1 is MNHNY and CDR2 is SVGAGI (reference sequence). CDR3 length: 15 amino acids. CDR3 sequence (DNA): TGTGTCAGCAGTGAAGAGGGGACAGGGTATCAGCCCCAGCATTTT. Protein sequence: CVSSEEGTGYQPQHF.

The chain employs TRBV12-3 or TRBV12-4 and TRBJ1-6; tentative D call: TRBD1 (5 bases). The CDR3 runs 11 residues. Trimming stripped 6 bases from V and 10 bases from J, with 7 bases between. The chain's CDR3 is CASRGESPLHF. CDR3 nucleotide sequence: TGTGCCAGCAGGGGGGAATCACCCCTCCACTTT.

V and J are TRBV6-1 and TRBJ2-7, with 7 bases aligning to TRBD1. J was trimmed by 4 bases and V by 1 base; bases with no gene match: 4. This CDR3 has 14 amino acids. CDR1 is MNHNS, CDR2 SASEGT, per germline. The CDR3 here is CASSEGQGHYEQYF. The DNA for the CDR3 is TGTGCCAGCAGTGAAGGACAGGGACATTACGAGCAGTACTTC.

The chain employs TRBV28 and TRBJ2-7; the D gene could be TRBD1 or TRBD2 (5 bases each). Germline CDR1 reads MDHEN; CDR2 reads SYDVKM. Trimming pared 7 bases from V and 9 bases from J, leaving 13 bases between. This CDR3 is built from 11 residues. The chain's CDR3 is CASTAGTLQYF. CDR3 DNA: TGTGCCAGCACTGCAGGGACCTTGCAGTACTTC.

This chain links TRBV28 with TRBJ2-5, with D perhaps matching TRBD1 (6 bases). The CDR3 has 15 amino acids. Germline lookup yields CDR1 MDHEN and CDR2 SYDVKM. Trimming took 4 bases from V and 0 from J, leaving 12 bases between them. The CDR3, as DNA: TGTGCCAGCAGTTCCCGGACAGAGTACCAAGAGACCCAGTACTTC. Amino acid sequence: CASSSRTEYQETQYF.

The rearrangement links TRBV5-6 to TRBJ1-5; D is undetermined. Looked up from germline, CDR1 is SGHDT and CDR2 is YYEEEE. This CDR3 contains 13 residues. Trimming removed 4 bases at V and 4 bases at J, with 9 bases between. The CDR3 nucleotides are TGTGCCAGCAGCAAGGCCGCAAATCAGCCCCAGCATTTT. This translates into CASSKAANQPQHF.

A single count supports this clonotype. V usage is TRBV28 and J usage is TRBJ2-7, with unresolved D. This CDR3 has 14 amino acids. The germline gives CDR1 MDHEN, CDR2 SYDVKM. V shed 10 bases and J shed 2 bases, with 18 bases lying between them. DNA for the CDR3: TGTGCCATGATCACGGCGGAGCTTACCTACGAGCAGTACTTC. Its translation is CAMITAELTYEQYF.

A few counts support this clonotype. The genes are TRBV15 and TRBJ1-5; D gene unclear. This CDR3 has 13 amino acids. Per germline, CDR1 LNHNV and CDR2 YYDKDF (reference sequence). The V end was cut by 1 base, the J end by 0 bases, with 1 base between. The CDR3 DNA sequence: TGTGCCACCAGCAGAGGTAGCAATCAGCCCCAGCATTTT. Translated, it gives CATSRGSNQPQHF. Combining the CDR3 with reference TRBV15 and TRBJ1-5 gives the whole variable domain DAMVIQNPRYQVTQFGKPVTLSCSQTLNHNVMYWYQQKSSQAPKLLFHYYDKDFNNEADTPDNFQSRRPNTSFCFLDIRSPGLGDTAMYLCATSRGSNQPQHFGDGTRLSIL.

The CDR3 DNA reads as TGTGCCAGCGAGCTACAGACAGAGGGCTACACCTTC. Its translation: CASELQTEGYTF. The chain uses TRBV6-1 and TRBJ1-2, with a tentative D call TRBD1 (5 bases). CDR1 is MNHNS and CDR2 is SASEGT in the germline V gene. This CDR3 contains 12 residues. Trimming removed 8 bases from V and 8 bases from J, with 15 bases in between.

This clonotype came up once. The chain employs TRBV20-1 and TRBJ2-1; D is undetermined. Trimming cost V 2 bases and J 2 bases, with 10 bases left between them. The CDR3 totals 14 residues. Germline V gene sequence: CDR1 DFQATT, CDR2 SNEGSKA (reference sequence). Here the CDR3 reads CSARPEYAYNEQFF. The DNA of the CDR3 is TGCAGTGCTAGACCGGAGTACGCCTACAATGAGCAGTTCTTC.

The genes are TRBV20-1 and TRBJ2-3; possibly TRBD2 for D (6 bases). The CDR3 is 14 amino acids. The ends were cut back, 6 bases at V and 5 bases at J, with 18 bases in the middle. The germline V gene encodes CDR1 DFQATT and CDR2 SNEGSKA (reference sequence). CDR3 sequence: CSAIRGGTGDTQYF. DNA for the CDR3: TGCAGTGCCATCCGAGGCGGGACCGGAGATACGCAGTATTTT.

This clonotype has just a few counts. The chain uses TRBV24-1 and TRBJ2-3; TRBD2 aligns across 8 bases. The J segment lost 3 bases and the V segment lost 4 bases, leaving 8 bases of the junction unmatched. The CDR3 consists of 16 residues. Germline lookup yields CDR1 KGHDR and CDR2 SFDVKD. This CDR3 reads CATSDSPGLGTDTQYF. The CDR3 coding sequence is TGTGCCACCAGTGACTCACCGGGACTAGGAACAGATACGCAGTATTTT.

This clonotype appeared a few times. The chain carries TRBV7-6 and TRBJ2-5; D is undetermined. Germline V gene data show CDR1 as SGHVS and CDR2 as FNYEAQ. The CDR3 runs 13 residues. The V end lost 5 bases, the J end lost 3 bases, and 10 bases lay between the germline ends. CDR3 region: CASSLGPEETQYF. The DNA of the CDR3 is TGTGCCAGCAGCCTGGGCCCCGAAGAGACCCAGTACTTC.

This clonotype has more than one count but fewer than ten. The chain recombines TRBV6-1 with TRBJ2-5, with D unresolved. From germline, CDR1 is MNHNS and CDR2 SASEGT. V was pared by 0 bases and J by 5 bases, with 7 bases between. The CDR3 covers 13 residues. In DNA form, the CDR3 reads TGTGCCAGCAGTGAAGCTAGGCGGGAGACCCAGTACTTC. It codes for CASSEARRETQYF.

The sample holds one count of this clonotype. The chain links TRBV12-3 or TRBV12-4 to TRBJ1-2; 8 bases line up with TRBD1. The CDR3 totals 13 residues. V lost 5 bases and J lost 4; bases outside the gene matches: 3. This CDR3 is CASSKDRVYGYTF. In DNA form, the CDR3 reads TGTGCCAGCAGTAAGGACAGGGTCTATGGCTACACCTTC.

This clonotype was observed a few times. This sequence joins TRBV7-2 and TRBJ2-5, with D uncertain. V was pared by 2 bases and J by 2 bases, with 9 bases between. The CDR3 has 14 residues. Germline V gene sequence: CDR1 SGHTA, CDR2 FQGNSA. The CDR3 nucleotides read TGTGCCAGCAGCTTATCAGCGTATCAAGAGACCCAGTACTTC. This encodes CASSLSAYQETQYF.

This clonotype was detected once. J is TRBJ2-2 and V is TRBV20-1, with TRBD2 matching over 8 bases. V lost 6 bases to trimming and J lost 2 bases; unmatched junction nucleotides: 2. Per the germline V gene, CDR1 is DFQATT and CDR2 is SNEGSKA (reference sequence). The CDR3 spans 13 residues. The CDR3 reads CSAVAGNTGELFF. CDR3 coding DNA: TGCAGTGCCGTAGCGGGAAACACCGGGGAGCTGTTTTTT.

The chain links TRBV27 to TRBJ2-7; the D is unclear. V shed 1 base and J shed 6 bases, with 10 bases lying between them. Germline V gene data show CDR1 as MNHEY and CDR2 as SMNVEV (reference sequence). CDR3 length: 13 residues. DNA of the CDR3: TGTGCCAGCAGTTTATTGGGAAGAGGCGAGCAGTACTTC. Protein product: CASSLLGRGEQYF.

The rearrangement links TRBV7-9 to TRBJ1-2; no firm D call. Trimming took 1 base from V and 4 from J, leaving 10 bases between them. Germline lookup yields CDR1 SEHNR and CDR2 FQNEAQ (reference sequence). This CDR3 has 14 residues. CDR3 sequence: CASSLDGSGYGYTF. The CDR3 DNA follows: TGTGCCAGCAGCTTAGATGGGTCTGGCTATGGCTACACCTTC.

The rearrangement joins TRBV14 to TRBJ2-3; D is unresolved. The CDR3 consists of 12 residues. CDR1 is SGHDN and CDR2 is FVKESK in the germline V gene. Trimming left V 1 base short and J 6 bases short, with 5 bases between. The CDR3 is CASSQGWDTQYF. CDR3 in DNA: TGTGCCAGCAGCCAAGGGTGGGATACGCAGTATTTT.

This clonotype occurred a few times. The CDR3 loop is CSAKIPADTQYF. For the CDR3, the DNA is TGCAGTGCCAAAATTCCGGCAGATACGCAGTATTTT. The V gene is TRBV20-1, the J gene TRBJ2-3; D not resolved. The V end was cut by 6 bases, the J end by 4 bases, with 11 bases between. Germline V CDR1 and CDR2: DFQATT, SNEGSKA (reference sequence). The CDR3 length is 12 residues.

This clonotype was detected only a few times. This rearrangement joins TRBV20-1 to TRBJ2-3; TRBD2 might be the D (7 bases). This CDR3 region has 14 residues. Germline CDR1 is DFQATT and CDR2 is SNEGSKA (reference sequence). V was trimmed by 5 bases and J by 7 bases, leaving 19 bases between them. In DNA, the CDR3 is TGCAGTGCTTCTGAGGGGGAGGGCCTAAATACGCAGTATTTT. This codes for CSASEGEGLNTQYF.

The chain links TRBV14 to TRBJ1-6; TRBD1 matches 9 bases. There are 14 residues in the CDR3. The V gene's germline CDR1 is SGHDN and CDR2 FVKESK. V shed 8 bases and J 6 bases; nucleotides not matched to a gene: 5. The CDR3 DNA reads as TGTGCCAGCTCAAGGACAGGGGCTAATTCACCCCTCCACTTT. It encodes CASSRTGANSPLHF.

A note on this clonotype: The junction does not match germline at one end; this may be a read error. The V and J genes are TRBV7-8 and TRBJ2-1, with a tentative D call TRBD1 (6 bases). Germline CDR1 SGHVS, CDR2 FQNEAQ. This CDR3 contains 15 residues. The CDR3 loop is CASSLVLGARNEQSF. CDR3 in DNA: TGTGCCAGCAGCTTAGTTCTGGGGGCTCGCAATGAGCAGTCCTTC.

This clonotype was counted between two and nine times. The V gene is TRBV6-1, the J gene TRBJ1-5, with D perhaps TRBD1 (6 bases). CDR1 is MNHNS, CDR2 SASEGT, per germline. With 7 bases removed from V and 3 bases from J, the gap between germline ends came to 13 bases. The CDR3 sequence is 14 residues long. In DNA, the CDR3 is TGTGCCAGCATAGGAAGGGGGGCCAATCAGCCCCAGCATTTT. Its protein product is CASIGRGANQPQHF.